The clone carrying this TCR beta chain was observed once. There are 16 residues in the CDR3. With 3 bases clipped from V and 2 bases from J, the junction kept 5 bases outside the gene matches. Per germline, CDR1 SGHTA and CDR2 FQGNSA. Seattle-derived patients entered the study during active infection and were followed longitudinally. Original methodology: Reference gene primer amplification yielded estimated nucleated cell counts. Sequenced by immunoSEQ multiplex PCR; TCRdb stores in-frame clones only, minus some. Clone size and V and J calls were adopted from that table, with D and trimming inferred from the DNA. The data show about 370,000 clones, roughly 90% seen once. These data are taken from a study of blood T cell repertoires in COVID-19. Study-wide background: The study drew acute and convalescent COVID-19 samples from the United States, Italy and Spain. The cDNA or gDNA used as material had been derived from T cells, B-cell-depleted T cells, or PBMCs.

The genes are TRBV7-2 and TRBJ2-1; 9 positions match TRBD2. The clonotype was recovered from a woman aged 25 to 39 with COVID-19, enrolled during active disease. Sequencing input: peripheral blood. The CDR3 DNA reads TGTGCCAGCAGCTTGCGACTAGCGGTCCCCTACAATGAGCAGTTCTTC. Its translation is CASSLRLAVPYNEQFF.